One sample yielded the 17 T cell receptor beta chains listed below, sequenced in a study of T cell responses to AZD1222 COVID-19 vaccine. Some clones are missing from TCRdb's copy, which holds only in-frame ones; the method was immunoSEQ multiplex PCR. The sample yields about 150,000 clones, roughly nine tenths seen once. The material was peripheral blood, obtained 28 days after the second AZD1222 dose. The receptors here all came from an adult who received the AZD1222 COVID-19 vaccine.

The genes are TRBV24-1 and TRBJ1-2; D gene unclear. Trimming took 5 bases from V and 4 from J, leaving 16 bases between them. The CDR3 loop spans 15 amino acids. From germline, CDR1 is KGHDR and CDR2 SFDVKD. CDR3: CATSGSVGEGYGYTF. CDR3 DNA: TGTGCCACCAGTGGGAGCGTGGGCGAAGGCTATGGCTACACCTTC.

The V call is TRBV7-9, the J call TRBJ1-6; no definite D call. Germline V gene data show CDR1 as SEHNR and CDR2 as FQNEAQ (reference sequence). The CDR3 totals 13 residues. Trimming left V 5 bases short and J 10 bases short, with 12 bases between. CDR3 in amino acids: CASSPGFGSPLHF. The CDR3 DNA sequence: TGTGCCAGCAGCCCCGGGTTTGGGTCACCCCTCCACTTT. The variable domain in full, with the rest retrieved from reference TRBV7-9 and TRBJ1-6, is DTGVSQNPRHKITKRGQNVTFRCDPISEHNRLYWYRQTLGQGPEFLTYFQNEAQLEKSRLLSDRFSAERPKGSFSTLEIQRTEQGDSAMYLCASSPGFGSPLHFGNGTRLTVT.

This chain links TRBV5-1 with TRBJ2-7; 11 bases align to TRBD1. This CDR3 region has 15 residues. Germline V gene data show CDR1 as SGHRS and CDR2 as YFSETQ. V lost 4 bases and J lost 2; bases outside the gene matches: 5. In DNA, the CDR3 is TGCGCCAGCAGCCCGGGGACAGGGGGTGCCTACGAGCAGTACTTC. It translates to CASSPGTGGAYEQYF.

The rearrangement links TRBV9 to TRBJ2-1, with 13 bases that match TRBD2. Germline lookup yields CDR1 SGDLS and CDR2 YYNGEE. The CDR3 has 18 residues. The J segment lost 0 bases and the V segment lost 3 bases, leaving 6 bases of the junction unmatched. The DNA of the CDR3 is TGTGCCAGCAGCGACGGGACTAGCGGGACCAGCTCCTACAATGAGCAGTTCTTC. This codes for CASSDGTSGTSSYNEQFF.

The J gene is TRBJ2-7, the V gene TRBV28; D might be TRBD1 (7 bases). The germline V gene has CDR1 MDHEN and CDR2 SYDVKM. The CDR3 is made up of 16 amino acids. V was clipped by 4 bases and J by 6 bases, with 22 bases between them. In DNA form, the CDR3 reads TGTGCCAGCAGTTCCGGACAGGCCTCTCCGGGGGTCGAGCAGTACTTC. Amino acid sequence: CASSSGQASPGVEQYF.

This chain uses TRBV5-6 with TRBJ2-2; 9 bases are a match to TRBD1. The CDR3 runs 13 residues. CDR1 is SGHDT and CDR2 is YYEEEE in the germline V gene. Germline trimming cut 5 bases from V and 6 bases from J; bases unmatched to any gene: 2. CDR3 nucleotide sequence: TGTGCCAGCAGTAGGGACAGGGCCGGGGAGCTGTTTTTT. The encoded protein is CASSRDRAGELFF.

The J gene is TRBJ1-6, the V gene TRBV19, with D maybe TRBD1 (5 bases). The germline CDR1 and CDR2 sequences are LNHDA and SQIVND (reference sequence). The CDR3 contains 15 residues. Trimming cost V 5 bases and J 9 bases, with 17 bases left between them. The CDR3 DNA reads as TGTGCCAGTAGTGCATCGACAGCCGCAGTTTCACCCCTCCACTTT. Residues: CASSASTAAVSPLHF. The whole variable domain, filled in from reference TRBV19 and TRBJ1-6, reads DGGITQSPKYLFRKEGQNVTLSCEQNLNHDAMYWYRQDPGQGLRLIYYSQIVNDFQKGDIAEGYSVSREKKESFPLTVTSAQKNPTAFYLCASSASTAAVSPLHFGNGTRLTVT.

This clone was counted once. The rearrangement uses TRBV6-1 and TRBJ1-2; D remains unclear. V was shortened by 0 bases and J by 4 bases, with 6 bases between the two germline ends. There are 13 residues in the CDR3. The germline CDR1 and CDR2 sequences are MNHNS and SASEGT. The CDR3 sequence: CASSEALIYGYTF. CDR3 sequence (DNA): TGTGCCAGCAGTGAAGCGCTAATCTATGGCTACACCTTC.

The gene calls are TRBV3-1 (or the pseudogene TRBV3-2) and TRBJ1-2, with D possibly matching TRBD1 (5 bases). Trimming removed 0 bases at V and 5 bases at J, with 7 bases between. Germline values: CDR1 LGHDT, CDR2 YNNKEL (reference sequence). This CDR3 spans 13 amino acids. CDR3: CASSQEGLYGYTF. In nucleotides, the CDR3 is TGTGCCAGCAGCCAAGAGGGACTGTATGGCTACACCTTC.

The genes are TRBV11-3 and TRBJ2-7, with 8 bases lining up with TRBD1. The CDR3 consists of 13 residues. Germline-derived CDR1 and CDR2 are SGHNT and YENEEA. The V gene end was trimmed by 5 bases and the J gene end by 3 bases; junction bases not matched to a gene: 3. DNA of the CDR3: TGTGCCAGCAGCCCCGACAGGGGCTACGAGCAGTACTTC. Protein product: CASSPDRGYEQYF.

The J gene is TRBJ2-7, the V gene TRBV19; tentatively, D is TRBD1 or TRBD2 (6 bases each). The CDR3 has 14 amino acids. Per the germline V gene, CDR1 is LNHDA and CDR2 is SQIVND (reference sequence). This CDR3 reads CAWTDRGSSYEQYF. Written as DNA, the CDR3 is TGTGCATGGACAGACCGGGGGAGCTCCTACGAGCAGTACTTC.

The rearrangement uses TRBV18 and TRBJ2-7, with D perhaps TRBD1 (5 bases). This CDR3 has 15 residues. Per the germline V gene, CDR1 is KGHSH and CDR2 is LQKENI. V was clipped by 2 bases and J by 3 bases, with 14 bases between them. The CDR3: CASSPSGQGNYEQYF. The DNA of the CDR3 is TGTGCCAGCTCACCAAGTGGGCAGGGAAACTACGAGCAGTACTTC.

This chain joins TRBV3-1 (or the pseudogene TRBV3-2) and TRBJ1-6; tentatively, D is TRBD1 (6 bases). Trimming removed 1 base from V and 10 bases from J, with 14 bases in between. CDR3 size: 15 residues. Germline CDR1 and CDR2: LGHDT and YNNKEL (reference sequence). The CDR3 bases are TGTGCCAGCAGCCAAGGAGGGGGGAATGAGTCACCCCTCCACTTT. Its translation: CASSQGGGNESPLHF.

The chain recombines TRBV5-4 with TRBJ2-7, with D tentatively TRBD2 (7 bases). This CDR3 is built from 15 residues. V lost 6 bases to trimming and J lost 2 bases, with 18 bases between them. Germline loops: CDR1 SGHNT, CDR2 YYREEE (reference sequence). The CDR3 DNA reads as TGTGCCAGCACCCAAAAGGGGGGGGCCCCCTACGAGCAGTACTTC. Encoded protein: CASTQKGGAPYEQYF.

This sequence joins TRBV2 and TRBJ2-5; 7 bases align to TRBD2. The V gene's germline CDR1 is SNHLY and CDR2 FYNNEI. The V segment lost 6 bases and the J segment 5 bases; nucleotides outside the gene matches: 0. The CDR3 covers 11 residues. CDR3 amino acids: CASRAGETQYF. CDR3 in DNA: TGTGCCAGCAGAGCGGGGGAGACCCAGTACTTC.

Remarks on this clone: This sample includes further DNA sequences coding for the same CDR3. The V call is TRBV5-1, the J call TRBJ2-7, with D possibly TRBD2 on 5 matching bases. CDR1 SGHRS and CDR2 YFSETQ come from the germline V gene. With 1 base removed from V and 0 bases from J, the gap between germline ends came to 8 bases. This CDR3 is built from 14 residues. As DNA, the CDR3 is TGCGCCAGCAGCTTGAGTCGGGACTCCTACGAGCAGTACTTC. It yields the protein CASSLSRDSYEQYF.

The CDR3: CASSKDTNQPQHF. Written as DNA, the CDR3 is TGTGCCAGCAGCAAAGACACGAATCAGCCCCAGCATTTT. This chain connects TRBV5-5 to TRBJ1-5; no clear D. The CDR3 loop spans 13 amino acids. Germline V gene lookup returns CDR1 SGHKS and CDR2 YYEKEE (reference sequence). Trimming removed 4 bases from V and 4 bases from J, with 9 bases in between.